A selection of T cell receptor beta chains follows, all from one sample in a study of CD8+CD57+ T cells in acquired aplastic anemia. TCRdb re-analysed the reads in MiXCR, keeping a single row per CDR3 protein. This table holds about 240,000 distinct CDR3 sequences, around half found once. Sequences were obtained from sorted CD4+, CD8+, or CD8+CD57+ T cells (not recorded which) from PBMCs. Source of these receptors: a human donor with aplastic anemia. CDR3s include the opening cysteine and the closing phenylalanine or tryptophan. Fields, in order: J gene, V gene, D gene, CDR3 protein. D genes are given only for firm matches.

J: TRBJ2-5; V: TRBV24-1; D: .; CDR3: CATSDLQPGRTQETQYF
J: TRBJ1-1; V: TRBV30; D: TRBD1; CDR3: CAWSEHWDRFLSEAFF
J: TRBJ1-1; V: TRBV19; D: TRBD1; CDR3: CASQRDRATEAFF
J: TRBJ1-5; V: TRBV6-1; D: .; CDR3: CASSTDGESQPQHF
J: TRBJ1-1; V: TRBV7-9; D: .; CDR3: CASSRSGGETEAFF
J: TRBJ1-6; V: TRBV9; D: .; CDR3: CASSVVEGGSPLHF
J: TRBJ2-1; V: TRBV7-9; D: .; CDR3: CASSLGNSIEQFF
J: TRBJ2-2; V: TRBV2; D: .; CDR3: CASSRGAGELFF
J: TRBJ1-5; V: TRBV7-8; D: TRBD1; CDR3: CTSSFVSDRARRPQHF
J: TRBJ2-1; V: TRBV10-1; D: TRBD2; CDR3: CASSRTSGIYNEQFF
J: TRBJ1-2; V: TRBV7-8; D: .; CDR3: CASSQRTTANYGYTF
J: TRBJ2-7; V: TRBV10-3; D: .; CDR3: CAISGYGGNEQYF
J: TRBJ2-3; V: TRBV2; D: .; CDR3: CASRWGPATDTQYF